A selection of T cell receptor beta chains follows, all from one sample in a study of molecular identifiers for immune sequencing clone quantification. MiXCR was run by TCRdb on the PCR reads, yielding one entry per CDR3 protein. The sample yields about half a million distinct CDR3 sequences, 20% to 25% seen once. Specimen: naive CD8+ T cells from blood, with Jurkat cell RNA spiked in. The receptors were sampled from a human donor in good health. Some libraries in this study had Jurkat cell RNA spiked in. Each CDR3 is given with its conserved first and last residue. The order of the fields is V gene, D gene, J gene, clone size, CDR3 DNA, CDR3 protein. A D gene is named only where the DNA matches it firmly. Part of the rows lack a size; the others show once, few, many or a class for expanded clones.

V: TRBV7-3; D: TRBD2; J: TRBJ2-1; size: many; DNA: TGTGCCAGCAGCTTAAGCAGCGGGAGTTTGTATGAGCAGTTCTTC; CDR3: CASSLSSGSLYEQFF
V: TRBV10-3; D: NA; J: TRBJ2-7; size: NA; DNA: TGTGCCGTCAGTGCGACGTACGAGCAGTACTTC; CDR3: CAVSATYEQYF
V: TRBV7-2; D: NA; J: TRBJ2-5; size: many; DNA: TGTGCCAGCAGCTTAGTCTCCAGGGCAGAGACCCAGTACTTC; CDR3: CASSLVSRAETQYF
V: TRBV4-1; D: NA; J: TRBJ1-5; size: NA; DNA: TGCGCCAGCAGCCAACAGACAATCAGGCAACGGCCCCAGCATTTT; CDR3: CASSQQTIRQRPQHF
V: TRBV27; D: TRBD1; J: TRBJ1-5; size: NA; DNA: TGTGCCAGCAGTCTTGCGGGACAGGCCATCGGGCCCCAGCATTTT; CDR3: CASSLAGQAIGPQHF
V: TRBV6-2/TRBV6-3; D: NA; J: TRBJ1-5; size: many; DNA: TGTGCCAGCAGTATAGGGACGGCCAATCAGCCCCAGCATTTT; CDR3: CASSIGTANQPQHF
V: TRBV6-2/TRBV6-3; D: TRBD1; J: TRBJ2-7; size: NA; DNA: TGTGCCAGCACCGACGGGGGACAGGCCTACGAGCAGTACTTC; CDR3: CASTDGGQAYEQYF
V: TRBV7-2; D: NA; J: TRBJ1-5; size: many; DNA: TGTGCCAGCAGCTTAGGTCGACTTAGCAATCAGCCCCAGCATTTT; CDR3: CASSLGRLSNQPQHF
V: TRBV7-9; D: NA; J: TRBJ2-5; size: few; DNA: TGTGCCAGCAGCCTCGGATCCGGCAGAGAGACCCAGTACTTC; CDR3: CASSLGSGRETQYF
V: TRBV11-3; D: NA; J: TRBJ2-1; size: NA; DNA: TGTGCCAGCAGCACCAGGGACAGTGGACTATACAATGAGCAGTTCTTC; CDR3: CASSTRDSGLYNEQFF
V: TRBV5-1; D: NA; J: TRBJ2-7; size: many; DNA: TGCGCCAGCAGCGAAACACAGGGTTCCTACGAGCAGTACTTC; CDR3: CASSETQGSYEQYF
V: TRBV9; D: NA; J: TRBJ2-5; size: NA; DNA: TGTGCCAGCAGCCTCACACTAGGGGAAGAGACCCAGTACTTC; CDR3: CASSLTLGEETQYF
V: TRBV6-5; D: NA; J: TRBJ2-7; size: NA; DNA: TGTGCCAGCAGTCTCTCCGGGACACGCTACGAGCAGTACTTC; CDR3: CASSLSGTRYEQYF
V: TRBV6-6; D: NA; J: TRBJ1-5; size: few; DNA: TGTGCCAGCAGTCCATATGGCCCGTATCAGCCCCAGCATTTT; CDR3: CASSPYGPYQPQHF
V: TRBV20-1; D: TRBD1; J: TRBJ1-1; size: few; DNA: TGCAGTGCTAGTAATTTTCAGGGGGCATCAACTGAAGCTTTCTTT; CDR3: CSASNFQGASTEAFF
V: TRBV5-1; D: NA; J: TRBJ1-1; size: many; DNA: TGCGCCAGCAGCTACCCAACAGGGTCATTGAACACTGAAGCTTTCTTT; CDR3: CASSYPTGSLNTEAFF
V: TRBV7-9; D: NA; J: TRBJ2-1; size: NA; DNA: TGTGCCAGCAGCACCTACAACCAAGAGCAGTTCTTC; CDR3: CASSTYNQEQFF
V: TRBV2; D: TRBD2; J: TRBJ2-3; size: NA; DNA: TGTGCCAGCAGCGACTGGACTAGCGAGGCCACAGATACGCAGTATTTT; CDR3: CASSDWTSEATDTQYF
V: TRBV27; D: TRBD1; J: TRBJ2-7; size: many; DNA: TGTGCCAGCAGGCCTATCCCCCGGGACAGGGGGCTGTACGAGCAGTACTTC; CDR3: CASRPIPRDRGLYEQYF
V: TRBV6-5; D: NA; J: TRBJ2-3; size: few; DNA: TGTGCCAGCAGTCCACCAGGGGGGGACACAGATACGCAGTATTTT; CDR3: CASSPPGGDTDTQYF
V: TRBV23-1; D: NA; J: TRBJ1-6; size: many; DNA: TGCGCCAGCAGTCACCCGAGGGCAGGGAGGTACTCACCCCTCCACTTT; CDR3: CASSHPRAGRYSPLHF
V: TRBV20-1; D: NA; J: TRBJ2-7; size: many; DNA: TGCAGTGCTAGATGGGGACTCCTCTCCTACGAGCAGTACTTC; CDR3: CSARWGLLSYEQYF
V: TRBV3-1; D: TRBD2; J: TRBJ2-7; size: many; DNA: TGTGCCAGCAGCCAAGCGGGGGGGGCTGGCGAGCAGTACTTC; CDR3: CASSQAGGAGEQYF